This record looks at one T cell receptor (beta chain) sequence and its context. Its antigen is not known. The data were taken from a study of chemoradiotherapy in HPV16-positive cancers. The study, taken as a whole, reports: For HPV16-positive patients, expanding HPV-responsive T cells associated with longer recurrence-free survival.

The protocol was immunoSEQ multiplex PCR, while the TCRdb copy is restricted to in-frame clones and leaves out a portion. Here the sample spans about 17,000 clones, 85% to 95% being singletons. Germline assignment: CDR1 SGHTA and CDR2 FQGNSA. There are 13 residues in the CDR3. Trimming pared 5 bases from V and 5 bases from J, leaving 10 bases between. The clonotype originates from a human donor with HPV-associated anogenital cancer. V gene TRBV7-2 combines with J gene TRBJ1-5; possibly TRBD1 for D (6 bases). This sample comprised blood, obtained from a patient who underwent chemoradiotherapy. CDR3 nucleotides: TGTGCCAGCAGCACCAGGGGCGATCAGCCCCAGCATTTT. Protein: CASSTRGDQPQHF.